Listed below are T cell receptor beta chains from one sample, sequenced in a study of breast tumors, draining lymph nodes, adjacent tissues. TCRdb ran MiXCR on the multiplex PCR reads and lists one entry per CDR3 protein. The data hold tens of thousands of distinct CDR3 sequences, with approximately 51% observed a single time. Sequencing was carried out using breast tumor tissue. The receptors originated from a female donor with breast cancer. Some clones in this sample may be carry-over from other donors' samples. CDR3s include the opening cysteine and the closing phenylalanine or tryptophan. Each record gives: V gene, clone size, J gene, D gene, CDR3 protein, CDR3 DNA. D genes are given only for firm matches. The listing skips clone size in some rows; elsewhere it reads once, few, many or a size class.

TRBV6-5	many	TRBJ2-1	-	CASSYSMEDPQNEQFF	TGTGCCAGCAGTTACTCGATGGAGGACCCACAGAATGAGCAGTTCTTC
TRBV7-9	-	TRBJ2-1	TRBD1	CAITRDRGYNEQFF	TGTGCCATCACCCGGGACAGGGGGTACAATGAGCAGTTCTTC
TRBV3-1	-	TRBJ2-7	-	CASSQAGAVGEQYF	TGTGCCAGCAGCCAAGCGGGAGCGGTTGGCGAGCAGTACTTC
TRBV20-1	medium-sized	TRBJ2-7	-	CSVGAIYEQYF	TGCAGTGTAGGGGCTATCTACGAGCAGTACTTC
TRBV5-4	-	TRBJ2-5	TRBD2	CASSWTSASGETQYF	TGTGCCAGCAGCTGGACTAGCGCGAGCGGCGAGACCCAGTACTTC
TRBV10-3	-	TRBJ2-2	TRBD2	CAIAAGGTGELFF	TGTGCCATCGCGGCGGGAGGTACCGGGGAGCTGTTTTTT
TRBV5-5	-	TRBJ1-1	-	CASSFWLYTEAFF	TGTGCCAGCAGCTTTTGGTTGTACACTGAAGCTTTCTTT
TRBV5-5	-	TRBJ1-2	TRBD1	CASARDSTYDYTF	TGTGCCAGCGCCAGGGACAGCACCTATGACTACACCTTC
TRBV9	-	TRBJ1-6	-	CAGRSSYDSPLHF	TGTGCCGGCAGAAGCTCCTATGATTCACCCCTCCACTTT
TRBV6-1	few	TRBJ1-1	-	CASSVKGEGSTEAFF	TGTGCCAGCAGTGTAAAGGGCGAGGGGTCTACTGAAGCTTTCTTT
TRBV20-1	once	TRBJ2-7	-	CSARDRAVSSYEQYF	TGCAGTGCTAGAGATCGGGCAGTGAGCTCCTACGAGCAGTACTTC
TRBV6-1	-	TRBJ2-1	TRBD2	CASSDWGLAESNEQFF	TGTGCCAGCAGTGACTGGGGACTAGCGGAGAGTAATGAGCAGTTCTTC
TRBV6-2/TRBV6-3	medium-sized	TRBJ2-3	-	CASSFQGPGDTQYF	TGTGCCAGCAGTTTTCAGGGCCCCGGGGATACGCAGTATTTT
TRBV7-2	-	TRBJ1-5	-	CASSLDFGSNQPQHF	TGTGCCAGCAGCTTAGATTTTGGGAGCAATCAGCCCCAGCATTTT
TRBV30	many	TRBJ2-3	-	CAWSDEGFTDTQYF	TGTGCCTGGAGTGACGAGGGATTCACAGATACGCAGTATTTT
TRBV28	many	TRBJ1-2	-	CASSLTRHHLYGYTF	TGTGCCAGCAGTTTAACGAGACACCATCTCTATGGCTACACCTTC
TRBV6-1	-	TRBJ1-2	-	CASSAFSGNYGYTF	TGTGCCAGCAGCGCTTTCTCCGGGAACTATGGCTACACCTTC
TRBV24-1	medium-sized	TRBJ2-1	-	CATSDVLDQQFF	TGTGCCACCAGTGATGTACTAGACCAGCAGTTCTTC
TRBV6-4	once	TRBJ2-3	TRBD2	CASTSGTDTQYF	TGTGCCAGCACTAGCGGGACAGATACGCAGTATTTT
TRBV11-1	few	TRBJ2-7	TRBD2	CASSRPGGPAYEQYF	TGTGCCAGCAGCCGGCCGGGGGGACCGGCCTACGAGCAGTACTTC
TRBV19	-	TRBJ1-4	-	CGSSDTSTNEKLFF	TGTGGATCCAGCGATACGTCTACTAATGAAAAACTGTTTTTT
TRBV27	-	TRBJ2-1	-	CASSSTIAGNEQFF	TGTGCCAGCAGTTCCACAATAGCTGGGAATGAGCAGTTCTTC
TRBV6-1	many	TRBJ2-7	TRBD2	CASRGLAGGYLAYEQYF	TGTGCCAGCAGGGGACTAGCGGGAGGGTACTTAGCCTACGAGCAGTACTTC
TRBV5-1	medium-sized	TRBJ2-7	TRBD2	CASSLGLAGYYEQYF	TGCGCCAGCAGCTTAGGACTAGCGGGGTACTACGAGCAGTACTTC
TRBV24-1	medium-sized	TRBJ2-1	TRBD1	CATSRQGWNEQFF	TGTGCCACCAGCAGACAGGGTTGGAATGAGCAGTTCTTC
TRBV5-1	many	TRBJ2-5	TRBD2	CASEPLAGGGQETQYF	TGCGCCAGTGAGCCTCTAGCGGGAGGAGGGCAAGAGACCCAGTACTTC
TRBV11-2	-	TRBJ2-3	-	CASSLGPGATDTQYF	TGTGCCAGCAGCTTAGGTCCGGGGGCCACAGATACGCAGTATTTT
TRBV20-1	many	TRBJ2-5	TRBD2	CSARDLLAGGSETQYF	TGCAGTGCTAGAGATCTACTAGCGGGAGGGAGTGAGACCCAGTACTTC
TRBV10-3	medium-sized	TRBJ1-2	TRBD1	CAISYTPGQTSYGYTF	TGTGCCATCAGTTACACACCGGGACAGACGTCCTATGGCTACACCTTC
TRBV7-2	-	TRBJ2-3	-	CASSLGQDTRYF	TGTGCCAGCAGCTTAGGGCAGGATACGCGGTATTTT
TRBV27	many	TRBJ2-7	TRBD1	CASSPIAEGTGGYEQYF	TGTGCCAGCAGTCCTATCGCGGAGGGGACAGGAGGTTACGAGCAGTACTTC
TRBV19	-	TRBJ2-2	-	CASSTNTGELLF	TGTGCCAGCAGTACGAACACCGGGGAGCTGCTTTTT
TRBV11-2	-	TRBJ2-5	-	CGSSSRGESETQYF	TGTGGCAGCAGCTCCAGGGGCGAGTCGGAGACCCAGTACTTC
TRBV10-3	-	TRBJ2-5	-	CAISDGDKGTLYF	TGTGCCATCAGTGACGGGGACAAAGGGACCCTGTACTTC
TRBV27	-	TRBJ1-6	TRBD1	CASSRGGGNSPLHF	TGTGCCAGCAGTAGGGGAGGGGGCAATTCACCCCTCCACTTT
TRBV11-3	-	TRBJ2-7	TRBD1	CASSPAGQGLGTYEQYF	TGTGCCAGCAGCCCGGCGGGACAGGGGTTGGGGACCTACGAGCAGTACTTC
TRBV12-3/TRBV12-4	-	TRBJ1-2	-	CASSPGQRGYTF	TGCGCCAGCAGCCCCGGACAGAGAGGCTACACCTTC
TRBV3-1	many	TRBJ2-1	-	CASSRLSGSSYNEQFF	TGTGCCAGCAGCCGTTTGTCGGGGAGCTCCTACAATGAGCAGTTCTTC
TRBV5-1	few	TRBJ2-2	-	CASRDPLGDTGELFF	TGCGCCAGCCGGGACCCATTAGGGGACACCGGGGAGCTGTTTTTT
TRBV4-2	few	TRBJ2-7	TRBD2	CASSPPGTSGWYEQYF	TGTGCCAGCAGCCCCCCCGGGACTAGCGGATGGTACGAGCAGTACTTC
TRBV15	-	TRBJ2-2	TRBD2	CATSRDRLAGTGELFF	TGTGCCACCAGCAGAGATAGGCTAGCGGGAACCGGGGAGCTGTTTTTT
TRBV6-2/TRBV6-3	few	TRBJ2-1	TRBD1	CASSPPGQYNEQFF	TGTGCCAGCAGTCCCCCGGGACAGTACAATGAGCAGTTCTTC
TRBV6-1	many	TRBJ2-5	-	CASRHTGLEETQYF	TGTGCCAGCAGACATACAGGGTTAGAAGAGACCCAGTACTTC
TRBV6-5	many	TRBJ2-7	TRBD1	CASSPYRGTPYEQYF	TGTGCCAGCAGTCCTTACAGGGGAACCCCCTACGAGCAGTACTTC
TRBV7-6	many	TRBJ1-1	TRBD1	CASSPGNRGYNTEAFF	TGTGCCAGCAGCCCAGGGAACAGGGGCTATAACACTGAAGCTTTCTTT
TRBV14	-	TRBJ1-4	-	CASSRVEDRSATNEKLFF	TGTGCCAGCAGCCGAGTTGAGGACCGATCTGCAACTAATGAAAAACTGTTTTTT
TRBV3-1	many	TRBJ1-2	TRBD1	CASSQAGQVYGYTF	TGTGCCAGCAGCCAAGCCGGACAGGTCTATGGCTACACCTTC
TRBV6-2/TRBV6-3	many	TRBJ2-5	-	CASSYSAVETQYF	TGTGCCAGCAGTTACTCTGCAGTCGAGACCCAGTACTTC
TRBV9	medium-sized	TRBJ2-1	-	CASSVSDEQFF	TGTGCCAGCAGCGTTAGCGATGAGCAGTTCTTC
TRBV19	many	TRBJ2-6	-	CASSTRDSGANVLTF	TGTGCCAGTAGTACTCGGGACTCTGGGGCCAACGTCCTGACTTTC
TRBV5-1	-	TRBJ2-2	-	CAGSLTATGELFF	TGCGCCGGCAGCTTGACGGCTACCGGGGAGCTGTTTTTT
TRBV20-1	-	TRBJ2-7	TRBD2	CSARKGLAAYEQYF	TGCAGTGCTAGGAAGGGACTAGCGGCATACGAGCAGTACTTC
TRBV10-3	medium-sized	TRBJ2-3	-	CATELPQEGSDTQYF	TGTGCCACCGAACTTCCGCAGGAAGGTTCAGATACGCAGTATTTT